The T cell receptor (beta chain) under discussion was sequenced for a study of T cells in Graves' hyperthyroidism and ophthalmopathy. The study, taken as a whole, reports: The model foresaw ophthalmopathy a median around 6 months prior to onset. From stable hyperthyroidism, ophthalmopathy was set apart by a 13 V-J model.

This clonotype appeared many times. The antigen is undetermined. The source material, RNA transcripts, was used to amplify TCR beta CDR3 regions. The HTBI primer set drove a first-round RT-PCR of the TCR CDR3. Using its own MiXCR run on the multiplex PCR reads, TCRdb lists one record per CDR3 protein. There are hundreds of thousands of distinct CDR3 sequences in the sample; just over 45% occur only once, and just under 8.5% lies in the top ten. Uncontrolled infection, other autoimmune disease, pregnancy and lactation each barred patients from inclusion. The V end was cut by 1 base, the J end by 3 bases, with 9 bases between. Germline V gene lookup returns CDR1 SNHLY and CDR2 FYNNEI. The CDR3 is made up of 14 amino acids.

The source is a young woman with Graves' hyperthyroidism. Input material: peripheral blood or thyroid tissue (not recorded which). The chain combines TRBV2 with TRBJ1-2, with D maybe TRBD1 (6 bases). CDR3 amino acids: CASSEGTGHYGYTF. The CDR3 nucleotides are TGTGCCAGCAGTGAAGGAACAGGGCACTATGGCTACACCTTC.